This T cell receptor beta chain is from a study of blood T cell repertoires in COVID-19. Study-level information: Both acute and convalescent COVID-19 samples were obtained from the United States, Italy and Spain. T cells, B-cell-depleted T cells, or PBMCs provided the cDNA or gDNA that served as material.

Under the authors' procedure: Researchers report that nucleated cell counts were estimated from reference gene primer amplification. Data came from immunoSEQ multiplex PCR; TCRdb stores just in-frame clones and leaves some out. Clonal size and the V and J genes are those of that table, whereas D and trimming came from the DNA. The sample includes around 60,000 clones, about 77% of them seen just once. Looked up from germline, CDR1 is SGHKS and CDR2 is YYEKEE (reference sequence). The CDR3 spans 15 residues. V lost 3 bases, J lost 1 base, and 13 bases lay in between. The J gene is TRBJ1-2, the V gene TRBV5-5; possibly TRBD1 for D (6 bases). Sequencing input: peripheral blood. The sequence derives from a human donor in a cohort sampled during active COVID-19. The CDR3 DNA sequence: TGTGCCAGCAGCTACGAGGGGGTTGGTAACTATGGCTACACCTTC. This encodes CASSYEGVGNYGYTF.